A single sample is the source of the 5 T cell receptor beta chains below, sequenced in a study of T cell responses to AZD1222 COVID-19 vaccine. Clones were read by immunoSEQ multiplex PCR, and TCRdb kept only the in-frame ones, dropping some. The data contain about 85,000 clones, 89% of them singletons. Sequenced here: peripheral blood, sampled on day 0 of AZD1222 vaccination. The receptors come from an adult in good health.

This clone was picked up one time. V and J are TRBV11-2 and TRBJ2-2, with 8 bases identical to TRBD2. J gave up 7 bases and V 3 bases, and 4 bases lay outside the gene matches. The length of the CDR3 is 14 residues. The germline V gene encodes CDR1 SGHAT and CDR2 FQNNGV. CDR3 region: CASSLREAGGELFF. The DNA for the CDR3 is TGTGCCAGCAGCTTGCGGGAGGCGGGCGGGGAGCTGTTTTTT.

The chain joins TRBV3-1 (or the pseudogene TRBV3-2) to TRBJ1-1, with 8 nucleotides matching TRBD1. V gave up 7 bases and J gave up 5 bases; unmatched junction bases: 3. The CDR3 has 12 amino acids. Germline CDR1 LGHDT, CDR2 YNNKEL (reference sequence). The CDR3 DNA reads TGTGCCAGCACTCAGGGGGCGACTGAAGCTTTCTTT. Encoded protein: CASTQGATEAFF.

The chain uses TRBV5-5 and TRBJ1-4; TRBD1 is a possible D gene (6 bases). Trimming cost V 2 bases and J 3 bases, with 14 bases left between them. The V gene's germline CDR1 is SGHKS and CDR2 YYEKEE (reference sequence). The length of the CDR3 is 16 residues. The CDR3 sequence is CASSFPGAPSNEKLFF. CDR3 nucleotides: TGTGCCAGCAGCTTTCCAGGGGCACCCTCTAATGAAAAACTGTTTTTT.

The V and J genes are TRBV5-1 and TRBJ1-6, with TRBD1 identical over 9 bases. Germline CDR1 reads SGHRS; CDR2 reads YFSETQ. V lost 0 bases and J lost 10; bases outside the gene matches: 5. This CDR3 region has 15 residues. The CDR3 bases are TGCGCCAGCAGCTTGGGGACAGGGGAAAACTCACCCCTCCACTTT. Translation gives CASSLGTGENSPLHF.

This rearrangement joins TRBV15 to TRBJ2-3; D is possibly TRBD2 (6 bases). CDR1 is LNHNV, CDR2 YYDKDF, per germline (reference sequence). The CDR3 is 17 residues long. V was cut by 0 bases and J by 5 bases, with 18 bases left in between. CDR3 nucleotides: TGTGCCACCAGCAGAGACCCCCAGGGAGGAGGAGGAGATACGCAGTATTTT. Its protein is CATSRDPQGGGGDTQYF.